Below are 19 T cell receptor beta chains sequenced from a single sample in a study of T cells in Graves' hyperthyroidism and ophthalmopathy. The TCR beta CDR3 regions underwent amplification using RNA transcripts as the source. The TCR CDR3 was amplified in a first-round RT-PCR using the HTBI primer set. TCRdb processed the multiplex PCR reads anew with MiXCR; each CDR3 protein has one entry. The sample has some 510,000 distinct CDR3 sequences; 20% to 25% are singletons. Material: blood. These TCRs come from a man younger than 35 with Graves' hyperthyroidism.

This clonotype was detected ten times or more. The chain is built from TRBV11-2 and TRBJ2-5, with D possibly being TRBD1 (5 bases). The CDR3 has 13 amino acids. Germline V CDR1 and CDR2: SGHAT, FQNNGV. Trimming took 1 base from V and 5 from J, leaving 8 bases between them. The CDR3 nucleotides are TGTGCCAGCAGCTTAGCAGGGATGGAGACCCAGTACTTC. Its translation is CASSLAGMETQYF. The full variable domain, with the rest looked up from reference TRBV11-2 and TRBJ2-5, is EAGVAQSPRYKIIEKRQSVAFWCNPISGHATLYWYQQILGQGPKLLIQFQNNGVVDDSQLPKDRFSAERLKGVDSTLKIQPAKLEDSAVYLCASSLAGMETQYFGPGTRLLVL.

The V and J genes are TRBV20-1 and TRBJ2-2, with D possibly being TRBD1 or TRBD2 (6 bases each). Germline V gene lookup returns CDR1 DFQATT and CDR2 SNEGSKA (reference sequence). The CDR3 has 16 amino acids. The germline V and J ends were trimmed by 0 bases and 5 bases, with 16 bases remaining between them. The CDR3 here is CSAREPTGGGTGELFF. The CDR3 region has the DNA TGCAGTGCTAGAGAGCCGACAGGTGGGGGGACCGGGGAGCTGTTTTTT.

This clonotype was detected ten times or more. This chain links TRBV20-1 with TRBJ2-7; 7 bases match TRBD2. V was clipped by 0 bases and J by 7 bases; unmatched bases: 0. The CDR3 extends over 11 amino acids. CDR1 is DFQATT and CDR2 is SNEGSKA in the germline V gene (reference sequence). CDR3 region: CSAREGGEQYF. The CDR3 region has the DNA TGCAGTGCTAGAGAGGGGGGGGAGCAGTACTTC.

This clonotype has a count of ten or more. The chain combines TRBV12-3 or TRBV12-4 with TRBJ2-2; TRBD2 aligns across 12 bases. CDR3 length: 16 residues. Germline trimming cut 5 bases from V and 3 bases from J; bases unmatched to any gene: 4. The CDR3 DNA follows: TGTGCCAGCAGTACCCGACTAGCGGGGGACACCGGGGAGCTGTTTTTT. It is translated as CASSTRLAGDTGELFF.

Details on this clonotype: Mismatch with germline at one junction end may stem from a read error. The rearrangement uses TRBV28 and TRBJ2-4; TRBD2 agrees at 12 bases. Germline V gene sequence: CDR1 MDHEN, CDR2 SYDVKM. The CDR3 is 16 residues long. CDR3 amino acids: CASSFPTSGGRNIKYF. As DNA, the CDR3 is TGTGCCAGCAGTTTCCCAACTAGCGGGGGGAGGAACATTAAGTACTTC.

The chain joins TRBV5-1 to TRBJ2-2; 11 bases agree with TRBD1. V lost 4 bases and J lost 3; bases outside the gene matches: 5. The CDR3 runs to 16 residues. Germline V gene lookup returns CDR1 SGHRS and CDR2 YFSETQ. The CDR3 nucleotides are TGCGCCAGCAGCCCGGACAGGGGGCTCTACACCGGGGAGCTGTTTTTT. It is translated as CASSPDRGLYTGELFF.

The rearrangement uses TRBV6-1 and TRBJ1-1; D is undetermined. Trimming stripped 8 bases from V and 1 base from J, with 11 bases between. This CDR3 spans 13 amino acids. The V gene's germline CDR1 is MNHNS and CDR2 SASEGT. The CDR3 here is CASLRTENTEAFF. CDR3 nucleotide sequence: TGTGCCAGCCTTCGGACGGAGAACACTGAAGCTTTCTTT.

This clonotype occurred many times. The V call is TRBV12-5, the J call TRBJ1-1; 9 nucleotides match TRBD1. V was clipped by 1 base and J by 2 bases; unmatched bases: 2. The CDR3 is 15 amino acids. Germline loops: CDR1 LGHNT, CDR2 FRNRAP. CDR3 bases: TGTGCTAGTGGTTTGGGACAGGGGGACAACACTGAAGCTTTCTTT. Protein: CASGLGQGDNTEAFF.

This clonotype has at least ten counts. The chain carries TRBV12-3 or TRBV12-4 and TRBJ2-2; no clear D gene. The CDR3 is made up of 13 amino acids. V lost 4 bases, J lost 4 bases, and 7 bases lay in between. The chain's CDR3 is CASSSVPTGELFF. The CDR3 nucleotides read TGTGCCAGCAGTTCGGTCCCCACCGGGGAGCTGTTTTTT.

Many counts were recorded for this clonotype. V is TRBV6-1 and J is TRBJ1-1; a possible D gene is TRBD1 (5 bases). The germline gives CDR1 MNHNS, CDR2 SASEGT. Trimming left V 5 bases short and J 7 bases short, with 14 bases between. The CDR3 is 13 residues long. The CDR3: CASSPDSEGEAFF. The CDR3 DNA is TGTGCCAGCAGTCCAGACAGTGAAGGTGAAGCTTTCTTT.

This clonotype showed up just a few times. The chain joins TRBV4-1 to TRBJ2-7; D gene uncertain. CDR1 MGHRA and CDR2 YSYEKL come from the germline V gene. This CDR3 region has 13 residues. V lost 0 bases and J lost 1, with 4 bases in between. CDR3 in DNA: TGCGCCAGCAGCCAAGATGATTCCTACGAGCAGTACTTC. The encoded protein is CASSQDDSYEQYF.

The rearrangement uses TRBV20-1 and TRBJ2-5, with D unclear. From germline, CDR1 is DFQATT and CDR2 SNEGSKA (reference sequence). The CDR3 is made up of 13 amino acids. The V end was cut by 3 bases, the J end by 5 bases, with 13 bases between. The CDR3 DNA reads as TGCAGTGCTAGGTTCCCCAAAGAGGAGACCCAGTACTTC. Its translation is CSARFPKEETQYF.

With respect to this clonotype: One end of the junction does not line up with germline, which may come from a read error. The V call is TRBV12-3 or TRBV12-4, the J call TRBJ1-2; no reliable D call. The CDR3 covers 13 residues. CDR3 coding DNA: TGTGCCATCAGTGACCTGCCGGACTATGGCTACACCTTC. It specifies CAISDLPDYGYTF.

This clonotype has at least ten counts. The V call is TRBV28, the J call TRBJ1-1, with TRBD1 as a possible D gene (5 bases). Trimming removed 7 bases at V and 4 bases at J, with 13 bases between. Germline V gene sequence: CDR1 MDHEN, CDR2 SYDVKM. The CDR3 is 13 residues long. CDR3 DNA: TGTGCCAGCACCGGAAGGGGTGGCACTGAAGCTTTCTTT. It translates to CASTGRGGTEAFF.

This chain uses TRBV6-2 or TRBV6-3 with TRBJ2-7; D unclear. The germline V gene encodes CDR1 MNHEY and CDR2 SVGEGT. The CDR3 is 12 amino acids. With 6 bases removed from V and 4 bases from J, the gap between germline ends came to 10 bases. The CDR3 is CASRTDAYEQYF. The CDR3 coding sequence is TGTGCCAGCAGGACGGACGCTTACGAGCAGTACTTC.

This clonotype was found many times. The chain links TRBV9 to TRBJ1-1, with 9 bases identical to TRBD1. CDR3 length equals 15 residues. CDR1 is SGDLS and CDR2 is YYNGEE in the germline V gene. V lost 0 bases and J lost 5; bases outside the gene matches: 5. The CDR3 sequence is CASSVGQGGYTEAFF. CDR3 in DNA: TGTGCCAGCAGCGTAGGACAGGGGGGCTATACTGAAGCTTTCTTT.

A note on this clonotype: A read error is possible here, since a much larger clone lies one base away. This chain joins TRBV12-3 or TRBV12-4 and TRBJ1-1; weak D call: TRBD1 (6 bases). The CDR3 consists of 14 residues. The chain's CDR3 is CACSLSLRGAEAFF. The CDR3 DNA is TGTGCCTGCAGTTTAAGCCTCAGGGGAGCTGAAGCTTTCTTT.

At least ten counts were recorded for this clonotype. The chain carries TRBV25-1 and TRBJ2-7; D is possibly TRBD2 (6 bases). V shed 6 bases and J shed 4 bases, with 19 bases lying between them. The CDR3 is 15 residues long. Germline CDR1 and CDR2: MGHDK and SYGVNS. CDR3 residues: CASRKDVWRGYEQYF. The CDR3 DNA sequence: TGTGCCAGCAGAAAGGACGTGTGGAGGGGTTACGAGCAGTACTTC.

This clonotype was observed a handful of times. The chain is built from TRBV6-1 and TRBJ1-3; D may be TRBD1 (6 bases). The CDR3 is 17 amino acids. The germline V gene has CDR1 MNHNS and CDR2 SASEGT. Trimming left V 6 bases short and J 0 bases short, with 18 bases between. This CDR3 reads CASSPRGRAYSGNTIYF. DNA of the CDR3: TGTGCCAGCAGCCCCAGGGGACGGGCTTACTCTGGAAACACCATATATTTT.